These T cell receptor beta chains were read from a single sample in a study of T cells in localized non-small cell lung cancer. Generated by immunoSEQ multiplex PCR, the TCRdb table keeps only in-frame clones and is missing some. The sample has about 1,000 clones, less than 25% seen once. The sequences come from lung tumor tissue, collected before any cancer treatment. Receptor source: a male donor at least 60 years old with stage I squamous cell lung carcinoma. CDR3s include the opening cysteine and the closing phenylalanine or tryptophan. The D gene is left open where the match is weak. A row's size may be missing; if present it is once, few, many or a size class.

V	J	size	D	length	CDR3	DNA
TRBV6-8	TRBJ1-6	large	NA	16	CASTYGRGSYNSPLHF	TGTGCCAGCACCTACGGGAGGGGCTCCTATAATTCACCCCTCCACTTT
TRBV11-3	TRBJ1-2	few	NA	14	CASSLGDRVHGYTF	TGTGCCAGCAGCTTGGGTGACAGAGTCCATGGCTACACCTTC
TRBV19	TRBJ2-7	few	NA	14	CASSIRDKLYEQYF	TGTGCCAGTAGTATTCGAGACAAGCTCTACGAGCAGTACTTC
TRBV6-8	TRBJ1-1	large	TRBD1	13	CASRKQGAVEAFF	TGTGCCAGCAGGAAACAGGGGGCGGTTGAAGCTTTCTTT
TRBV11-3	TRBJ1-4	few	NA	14	CASSLDPGDEKLFF	TGTGCCAGCAGCTTAGATCCTGGAGATGAAAAACTGTTTTTT
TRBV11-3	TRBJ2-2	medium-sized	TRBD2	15	CASSSGTSGMGELFF	TGTGCCAGCAGCTCCGGGACTAGCGGGATGGGGGAGCTGTTTTTT
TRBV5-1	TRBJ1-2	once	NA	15	CASSRGLEANYGYTF	TGCGCCAGCAGCCGAGGGTTAGAGGCTAACTATGGCTACACCTTC
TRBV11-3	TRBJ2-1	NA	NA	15	CASSPELTNGNEQFF	TGTGCCAGCAGCCCCGAGCTTACAAATGGCAATGAGCAGTTCTTC
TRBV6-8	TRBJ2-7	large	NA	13	CASSTGPWAEQYF	TGTGCCAGCAGTACAGGGCCCTGGGCCGAGCAGTACTTC
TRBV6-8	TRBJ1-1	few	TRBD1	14	CASSYRAGGTEAFF	TGTGCCAGCAGTTACAGGGCAGGGGGCACTGAAGCTTTCTTT
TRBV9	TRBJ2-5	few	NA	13	CASSNREEETQYF	TGTGCTAGCAGTAACAGGGAAGAAGAGACCCAGTACTTC
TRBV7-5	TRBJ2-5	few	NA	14	CASSLQGNRETQYF	TGTGCCAGCAGCTTGCAGGGGAACAGAGAGACCCAGTACTTC
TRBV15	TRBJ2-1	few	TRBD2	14	CATKAGGKNNEQFF	TGTGCCACGAAAGCGGGAGGGAAGAACAATGAGCAGTTCTTC
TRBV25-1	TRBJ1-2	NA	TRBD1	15	CASSESKQGPWGYTF	TGTGCCAGCAGTGAATCGAAACAGGGGCCTTGGGGCTACACCTTC
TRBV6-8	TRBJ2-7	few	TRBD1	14	CASSGTGGIYEQYF	TGTGCCAGCAGTGGGACAGGGGGTATTTACGAGCAGTACTTC
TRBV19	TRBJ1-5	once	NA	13	CASELGSNQPQHF	TGTGCCAGCGAGCTAGGTTCCAATCAGCCCCAGCATTTT
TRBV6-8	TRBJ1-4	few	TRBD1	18	CASSYSIQGATKKEKLFF	TGTGCCAGCAGTTACTCGATTCAGGGGGCAACCAAAAAGGAAAAACTGTTTTTT
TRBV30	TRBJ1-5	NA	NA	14	CAWTGSYSNQPQHF	TGTGCCTGGACAGGGTCATATAGCAATCAGCCCCAGCATTTT
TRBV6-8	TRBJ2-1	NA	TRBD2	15	CASSPRTSGRGEQFF	TGTGCCAGCAGTCCGAGGACTAGCGGGAGAGGAGAGCAGTTCTTC
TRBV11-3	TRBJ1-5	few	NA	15	CASSLGRDPNQPQHF	TGTGCCAGCAGCTTGGGACGGGACCCCAATCAGCCCCAGCATTTT
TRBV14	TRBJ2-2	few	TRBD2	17	CASSPGLAGVWTGELFF	TGTGCCAGCAGCCCAGGACTAGCGGGAGTTTGGACCGGGGAGCTGTTTTTT
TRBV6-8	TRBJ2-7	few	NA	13	CASSYGDVYEQYF	TGTGCCAGCAGTTATGGGGACGTCTACGAGCAGTACTTC
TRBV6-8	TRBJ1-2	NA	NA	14	CASSEQAPWGGYTF	TGTGCCAGCAGTGAGCAGGCCCCCTGGGGTGGCTACACCTTC
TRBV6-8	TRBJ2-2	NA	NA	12	CAISLNTGELFF	TGTGCCATCAGTCTGAACACCGGGGAGCTGTTTTTT
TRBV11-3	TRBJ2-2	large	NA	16	CASSLNIERSTGELFF	TGTGCCAGCAGCCTGAACATCGAGCGGTCCACCGGGGAGCTGTTTTTT
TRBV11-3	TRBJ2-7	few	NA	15	CASSSLITPPYEQYF	TGTGCCAGCAGCTCCCTAATAACACCACCCTACGAGCAGTACTTC
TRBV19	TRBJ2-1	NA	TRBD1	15	CASSVGTGRNNEQFF	TGTGCCAGTAGTGTCGGGACAGGGAGAAACAATGAGCAGTTCTTC
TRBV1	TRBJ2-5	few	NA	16	CASSRGLAGGGETQYF	TGCGCCAGCAGTCGGGGACTAGCGGGAGGCGGAGAGACCCAGTACTTC
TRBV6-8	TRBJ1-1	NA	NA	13	CASSDRSLSVTFF	TGTGCCAGCAGTGACCGGTCCCTTTCCGTAACTTTCTTT
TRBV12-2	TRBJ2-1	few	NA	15	CATERGERSYNEQFF	TGTGCCACCGAGCGGGGGGAAAGGTCCTACAATGAGCAGTTCTTC
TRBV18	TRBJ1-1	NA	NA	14	CASSPQGVNTEAFF	TGTGCCAGCTCACCACAGGGGGTGAACACTGAAGCTTTCTTT
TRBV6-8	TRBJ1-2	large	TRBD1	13	CASSPTGSYGYTF	TGTGCCAGCAGCCCGACAGGGAGCTATGGCTACACCTTC
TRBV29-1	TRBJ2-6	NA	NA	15	CSVEDWGSGARGLTF	TGCAGCGTTGAAGATTGGGGCTCTGGGGCCAGAGGCCTGACTTTC
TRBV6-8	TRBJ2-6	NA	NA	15	CASSEGGTGANVLTF	TGTGCCAGCAGTGAGGGGGGGACTGGGGCCAACGTCCTGACTTTC
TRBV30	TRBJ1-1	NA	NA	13	CAWSVPWSVEAFF	TGTGCCTGGAGTGTACCATGGTCGGTCGAAGCTTTCTTT
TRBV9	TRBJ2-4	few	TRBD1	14	CASSDQGEKNIQYF	TGTGCCAGCAGCGACCAGGGGGAAAAAAACATTCAGTACTTC
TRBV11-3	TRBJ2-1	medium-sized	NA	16	CASSWDGGLNVNEQFF	TGTGCCAGCAGCTGGGACGGGGGCCTGAACGTGAATGAGCAGTTCTTC
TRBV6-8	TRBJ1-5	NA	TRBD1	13	CAISDRDNQPQHF	TGTGCCATCAGCGACAGGGACAATCAGCCCCAGCATTTT
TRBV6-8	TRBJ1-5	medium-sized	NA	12	CASRPPHQPQHF	TGTGCCAGCAGACCCCCTCATCAGCCCCAGCATTTT
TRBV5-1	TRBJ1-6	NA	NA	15	CASSLSGPFDSPLHF	TGCGCCAGCAGCCTAAGCGGACCTTTCGACTCACCCCTCCACTTT
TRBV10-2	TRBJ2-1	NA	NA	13	CASSEPIFSEGFF	TGCGCCAGCAGTGAGCCCATTTTCTCGGAGGGGTTCTTC
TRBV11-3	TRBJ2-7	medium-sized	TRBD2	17	CASSLSGPLAGAYEQYF	TGTGCCAGCAGCCTCTCCGGCCCACTAGCGGGGGCCTACGAGCAGTACTTC
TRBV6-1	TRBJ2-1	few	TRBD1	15	CASSEGTGGYNEQFF	TGTGCCAGCAGTGAAGGGACAGGGGGGTACAATGAGCAGTTCTTC
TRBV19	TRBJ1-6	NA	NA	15	CASRTTGTRNSPLHF	TGTGCCAGTAGGACGACCGGGACGCGAAATTCACCCCTCCACTTT
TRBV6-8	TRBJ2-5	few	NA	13	CASSDRGYETQYF	TGTGCCAGCAGTGATAGAGGGTACGAGACCCAGTACTTC